This T cell receptor beta chain was documented in a study of T cell responses to AZD1222 COVID-19 vaccine. Notes on the study in general: Baseline serostatus was positive in only a handful of AZD1222 recipients.

A remark on this clone: The antigen is not known.

This CDR3 comprises 15 residues. V shed 2 bases and J 5 bases; nucleotides not matched to a gene: 6. Germline-derived CDR1 and CDR2 are SGHRS and YFSETQ. The protocol was immunoSEQ multiplex PCR, while the TCRdb copy is restricted to in-frame clones and leaves out a portion. The sample lists 150,000 to 200,000 clones, around 92% seen once, with over 9.5% in the top ten. The TCR sequence derives from an adult in good health. The V and J genes are TRBV5-1 and TRBJ2-5, with 10 bases identical to TRBD2. Sequenced material: peripheral blood, taken on day 0 of AZD1222 vaccination. In DNA form, the CDR3 reads TGCGCCAGCAGCTTACTAGCGGGGAGGCAGGAGACCCAGTACTTC. Translated: CASSLLAGRQETQYF.